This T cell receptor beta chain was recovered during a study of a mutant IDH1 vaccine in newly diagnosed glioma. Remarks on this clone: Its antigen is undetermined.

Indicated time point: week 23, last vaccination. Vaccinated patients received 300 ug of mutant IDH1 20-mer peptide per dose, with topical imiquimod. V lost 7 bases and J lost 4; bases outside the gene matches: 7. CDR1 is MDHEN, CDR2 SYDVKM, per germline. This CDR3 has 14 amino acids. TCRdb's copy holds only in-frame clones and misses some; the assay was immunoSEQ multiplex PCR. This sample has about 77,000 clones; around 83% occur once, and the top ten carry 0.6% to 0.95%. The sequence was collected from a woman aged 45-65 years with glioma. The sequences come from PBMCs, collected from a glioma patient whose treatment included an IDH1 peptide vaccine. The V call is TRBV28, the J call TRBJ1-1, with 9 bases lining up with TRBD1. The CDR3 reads CASKGQGRGTEAFF. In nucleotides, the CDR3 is TGTGCCAGCAAAGGACAGGGGCGGGGCACTGAAGCTTTCTTT.